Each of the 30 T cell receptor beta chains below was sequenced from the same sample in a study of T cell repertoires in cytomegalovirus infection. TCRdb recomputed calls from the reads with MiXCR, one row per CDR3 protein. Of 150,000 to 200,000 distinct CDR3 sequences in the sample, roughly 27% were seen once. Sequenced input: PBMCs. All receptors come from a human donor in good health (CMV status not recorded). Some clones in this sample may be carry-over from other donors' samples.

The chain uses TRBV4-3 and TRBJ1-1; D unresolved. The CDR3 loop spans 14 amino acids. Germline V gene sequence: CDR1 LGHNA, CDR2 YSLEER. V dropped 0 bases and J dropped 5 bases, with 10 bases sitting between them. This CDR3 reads CASSQDFTGTEAFF. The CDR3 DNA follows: TGCGCCAGCAGCCAAGATTTTACGGGTACTGAAGCTTTCTTT.

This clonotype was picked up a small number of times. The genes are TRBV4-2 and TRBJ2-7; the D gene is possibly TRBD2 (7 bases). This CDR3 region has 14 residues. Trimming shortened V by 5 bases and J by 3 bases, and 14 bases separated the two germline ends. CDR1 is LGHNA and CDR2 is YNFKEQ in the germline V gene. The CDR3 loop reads CASSRGGIRYEQYF. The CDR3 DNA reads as TGTGCCAGCAGCAGGGGGGGTATTCGCTACGAGCAGTACTTC.

The CDR3, as DNA: TGTGCCACCAGTGTTACAGGAGGTCCCACAGATACGCAGTATTTT. This sequence encodes CATSVTGGPTDTQYF. The chain couples TRBV24-1 to TRBJ2-3; perhaps D is TRBD1 or TRBD2 (5 bases each). V was pared by 5 bases and J by 2 bases, with 13 bases between. Per the germline V gene, CDR1 is KGHDR and CDR2 is SFDVKD. The CDR3 is 15 residues long.

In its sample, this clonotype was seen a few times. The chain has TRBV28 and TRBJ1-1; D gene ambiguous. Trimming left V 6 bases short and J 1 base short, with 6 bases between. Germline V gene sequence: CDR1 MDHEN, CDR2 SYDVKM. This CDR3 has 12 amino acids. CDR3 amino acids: CASRGSNTEAFF. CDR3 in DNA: TGTGCCAGCAGGGGGTCGAACACTGAAGCTTTCTTT.

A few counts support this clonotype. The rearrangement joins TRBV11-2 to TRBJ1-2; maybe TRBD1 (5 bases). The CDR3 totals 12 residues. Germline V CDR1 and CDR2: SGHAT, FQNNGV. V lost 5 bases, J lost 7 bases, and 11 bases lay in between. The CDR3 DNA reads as TGTGCCAGCAGCCCCGGGACTTTTGGCTACACCTTC. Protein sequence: CASSPGTFGYTF.

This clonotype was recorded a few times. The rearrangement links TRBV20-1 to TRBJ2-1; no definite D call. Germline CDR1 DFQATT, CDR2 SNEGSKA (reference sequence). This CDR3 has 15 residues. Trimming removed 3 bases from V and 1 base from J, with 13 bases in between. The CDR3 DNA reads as TGCAGTGCTAGCCCCTACATCTCATCCTACAATGAGCAGTTCTTC. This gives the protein CSASPYISSYNEQFF.

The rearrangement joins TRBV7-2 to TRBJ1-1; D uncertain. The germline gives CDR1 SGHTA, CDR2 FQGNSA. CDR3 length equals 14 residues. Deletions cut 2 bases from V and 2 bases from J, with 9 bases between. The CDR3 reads CASSLTAFNTEAFF. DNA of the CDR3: TGTGCCAGCAGCTTAACCGCATTCAACACTGAAGCTTTCTTT.

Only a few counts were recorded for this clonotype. The CDR3 DNA follows: TGTGCCACCAACGTAGGGCCGAAGACCTCCACAGATACGCAGTATTTT. This translates into CATNVGPKTSTDTQYF. The V gene is TRBV6-1, the J gene TRBJ2-3; D not certain. This CDR3 contains 16 residues. Germline V lookup: CDR1 MNHNS, CDR2 SASEGT. Deletions cut 10 bases from V and 2 bases from J, with 22 bases between.

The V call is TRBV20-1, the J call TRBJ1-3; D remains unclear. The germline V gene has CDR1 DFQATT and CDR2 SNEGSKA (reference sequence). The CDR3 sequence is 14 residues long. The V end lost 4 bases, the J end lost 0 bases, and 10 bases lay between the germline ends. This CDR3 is CSAIPVYSGNTIYF. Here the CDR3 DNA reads TGCAGTGCTATACCAGTCTACTCTGGAAACACCATATATTTT.

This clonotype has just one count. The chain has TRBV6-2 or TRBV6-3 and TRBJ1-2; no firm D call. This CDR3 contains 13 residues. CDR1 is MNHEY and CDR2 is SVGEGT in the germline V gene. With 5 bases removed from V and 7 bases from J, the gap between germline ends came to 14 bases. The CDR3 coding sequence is TGTGCCAGCAGTGATACGACCTGGGGTGGCTACACCTTC. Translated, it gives CASSDTTWGGYTF.

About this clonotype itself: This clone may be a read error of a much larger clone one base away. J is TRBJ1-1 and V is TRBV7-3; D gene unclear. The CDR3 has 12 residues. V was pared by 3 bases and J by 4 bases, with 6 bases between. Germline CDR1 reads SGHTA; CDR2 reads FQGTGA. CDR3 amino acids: CASSFGVTEAFF. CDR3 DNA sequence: TGTGCCAGCAGCTTCGGGGTCACTGAAGCTTTCTTT.

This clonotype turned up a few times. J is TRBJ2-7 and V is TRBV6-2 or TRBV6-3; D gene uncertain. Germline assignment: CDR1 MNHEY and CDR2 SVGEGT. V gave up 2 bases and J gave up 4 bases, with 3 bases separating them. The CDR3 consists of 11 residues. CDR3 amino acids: CASSYKYEQYF. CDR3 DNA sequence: TGTGCCAGCAGTTACAAGTACGAGCAGTACTTC.

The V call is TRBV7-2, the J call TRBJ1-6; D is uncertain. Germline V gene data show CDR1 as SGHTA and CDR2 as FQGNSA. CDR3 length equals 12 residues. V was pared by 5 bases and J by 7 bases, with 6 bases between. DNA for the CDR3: TGTGCCAGCAGCCACACCAATTCACCCCTCCACTTT. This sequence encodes CASSHTNSPLHF.

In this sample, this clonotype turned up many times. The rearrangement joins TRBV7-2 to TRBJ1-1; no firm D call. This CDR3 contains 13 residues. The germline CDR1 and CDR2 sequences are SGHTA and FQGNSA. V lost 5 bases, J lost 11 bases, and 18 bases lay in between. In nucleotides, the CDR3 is TGTGCCAGCAGCCATTTACTTCGCCGCGCGGCTTTCTTT. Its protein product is CASSHLLRRAAFF.

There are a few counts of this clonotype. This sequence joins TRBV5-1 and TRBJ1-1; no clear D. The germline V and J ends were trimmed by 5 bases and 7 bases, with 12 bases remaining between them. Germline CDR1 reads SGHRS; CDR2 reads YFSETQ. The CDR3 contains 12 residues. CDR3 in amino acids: CASRLRTDEAFF. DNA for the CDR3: TGCGCCAGCAGATTACGGACCGATGAAGCTTTCTTT.

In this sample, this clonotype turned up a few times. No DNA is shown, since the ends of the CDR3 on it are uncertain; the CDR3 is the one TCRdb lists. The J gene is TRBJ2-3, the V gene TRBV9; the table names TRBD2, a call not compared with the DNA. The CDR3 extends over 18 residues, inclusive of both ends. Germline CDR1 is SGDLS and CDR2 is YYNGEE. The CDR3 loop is CASSTSGETPDSTDTQYF.

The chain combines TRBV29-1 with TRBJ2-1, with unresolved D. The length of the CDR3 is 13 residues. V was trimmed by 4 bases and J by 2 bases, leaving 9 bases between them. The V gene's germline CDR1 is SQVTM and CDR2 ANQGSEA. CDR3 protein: CSVVGNAYNEQFF. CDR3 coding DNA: TGCAGCGTTGTAGGTAATGCCTACAATGAGCAGTTCTTC.

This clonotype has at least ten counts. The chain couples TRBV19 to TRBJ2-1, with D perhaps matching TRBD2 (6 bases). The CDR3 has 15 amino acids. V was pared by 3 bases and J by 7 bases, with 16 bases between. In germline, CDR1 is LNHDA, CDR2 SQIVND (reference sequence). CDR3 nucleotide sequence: TGTGCCAGTAGTATGACGGCAGGGACTCCTAATGAGCAGTTCTTC. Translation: CASSMTAGTPNEQFF.

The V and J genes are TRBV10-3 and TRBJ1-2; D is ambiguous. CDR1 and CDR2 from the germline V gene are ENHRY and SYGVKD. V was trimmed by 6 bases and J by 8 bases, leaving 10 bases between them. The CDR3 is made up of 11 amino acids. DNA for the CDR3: TGTGCCATCAGCGGACCCTTGGGCTACACCTTC. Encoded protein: CAISGPLGYTF.

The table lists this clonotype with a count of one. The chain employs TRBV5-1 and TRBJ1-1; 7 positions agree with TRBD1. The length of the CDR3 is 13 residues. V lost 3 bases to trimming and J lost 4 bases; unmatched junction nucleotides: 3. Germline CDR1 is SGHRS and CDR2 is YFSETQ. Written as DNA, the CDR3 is TGCGCCAGCAGCTGGGACAGCTTCACTGAAGCTTTCTTT. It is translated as CASSWDSFTEAFF. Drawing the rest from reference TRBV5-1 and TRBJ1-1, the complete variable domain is KAGVTQTPRYLIKTRGQQVTLSCSPISGHRSVSWYQQTPGQGLQFLFEYFSETQRNKGNFPGRFSGRQFSNSRSEMNVSTLELGDSALYLCASSWDSFTEAFFGQGTRLTVV.

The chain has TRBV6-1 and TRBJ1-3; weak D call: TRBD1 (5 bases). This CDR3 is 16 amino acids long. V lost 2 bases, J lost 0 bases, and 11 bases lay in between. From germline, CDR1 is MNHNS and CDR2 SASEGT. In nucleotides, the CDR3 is TGTGCCAGCAGTGAATCTCTAGGGGTCTCTGGAAACACCATATATTTT. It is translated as CASSESLGVSGNTIYF.

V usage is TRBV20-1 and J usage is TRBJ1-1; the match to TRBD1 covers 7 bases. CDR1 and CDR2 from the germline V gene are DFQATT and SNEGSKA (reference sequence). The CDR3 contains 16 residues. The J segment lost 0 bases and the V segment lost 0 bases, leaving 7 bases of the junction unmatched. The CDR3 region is CSARDSGDSMNTEAFF. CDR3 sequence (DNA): TGCAGTGCTAGAGATTCGGGGGACAGCATGAACACTGAAGCTTTCTTT.

DNA of the CDR3: TGCAGTGCTAATCCGGGACAGGGTAGCCACGAGCAGTACTTC. Residues: CSANPGQGSHEQYF. This sequence joins TRBV20-1 and TRBJ2-7; TRBD1 agrees at 9 bases. This CDR3 spans 14 amino acids. V lost 4 bases, J lost 5 bases, and 9 bases stayed unmatched. Germline loops: CDR1 DFQATT, CDR2 SNEGSKA (reference sequence).

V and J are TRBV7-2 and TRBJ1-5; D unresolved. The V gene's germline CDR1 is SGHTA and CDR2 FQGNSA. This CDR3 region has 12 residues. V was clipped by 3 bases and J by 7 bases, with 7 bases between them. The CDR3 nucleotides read TGTGCCAGCAGCTTCCATGGGCAGCCCCAGCATTTT. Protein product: CASSFHGQPQHF.

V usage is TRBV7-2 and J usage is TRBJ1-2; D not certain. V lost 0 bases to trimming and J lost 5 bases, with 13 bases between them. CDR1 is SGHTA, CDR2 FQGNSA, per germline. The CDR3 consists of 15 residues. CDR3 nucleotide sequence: TGTGCCAGCAGCTTAGCGCCCGGCCTATGGTATGGCTACACCTTC. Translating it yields CASSLAPGLWYGYTF.

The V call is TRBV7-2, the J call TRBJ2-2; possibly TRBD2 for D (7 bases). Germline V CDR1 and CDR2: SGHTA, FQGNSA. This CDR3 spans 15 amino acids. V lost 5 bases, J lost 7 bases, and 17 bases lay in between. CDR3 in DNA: TGTGCCAGCAGCGCCGGACTAGTCAGGGGCGGGGAGCTGTTTTTT. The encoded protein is CASSAGLVRGGELFF.

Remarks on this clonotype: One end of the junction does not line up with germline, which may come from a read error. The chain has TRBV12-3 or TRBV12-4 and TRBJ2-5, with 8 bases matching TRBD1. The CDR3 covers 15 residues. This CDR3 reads CASSLAQGAGESQYF. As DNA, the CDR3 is TGTGCTAGCAGTCTGGCCCAGGGGGCAGGAGAGTCCCAGTACTTC.

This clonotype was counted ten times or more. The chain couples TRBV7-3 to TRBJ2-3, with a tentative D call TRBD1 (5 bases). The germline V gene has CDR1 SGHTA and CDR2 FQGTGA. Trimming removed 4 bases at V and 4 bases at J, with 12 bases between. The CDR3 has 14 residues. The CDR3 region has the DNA TGTGCCAGCAGCTCACGGACAAGCCCAGATACGCAGTATTTT. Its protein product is CASSSRTSPDTQYF.

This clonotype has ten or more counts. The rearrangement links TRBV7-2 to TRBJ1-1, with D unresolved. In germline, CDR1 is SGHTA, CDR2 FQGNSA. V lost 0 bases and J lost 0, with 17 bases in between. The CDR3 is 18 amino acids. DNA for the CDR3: TGTGCCAGCAGCTTAGCTCTTTTTAACAGTGCTATGAACACTGAAGCTTTCTTT. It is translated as CASSLALFNSAMNTEAFF.

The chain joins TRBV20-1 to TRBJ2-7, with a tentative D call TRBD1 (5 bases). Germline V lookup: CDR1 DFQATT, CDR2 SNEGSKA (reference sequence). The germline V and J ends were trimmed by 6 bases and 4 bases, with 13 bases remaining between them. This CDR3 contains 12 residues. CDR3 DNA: TGCAGTGCCTCGACAGTAGGGTACGAGCAGTACTTC. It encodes CSASTVGYEQYF.